Detailed here is one TCR beta chain. The data derive from a study of low-dose radiotherapy and immunotherapy resistance in tumors. Primers targeting TRAV and TRBV primed first-strand cDNA, covering alpha and beta chains. PCR amplification of the TCRs was performed with Phusion for 20 to 25 PCR cycles, and it relied on a constant-region primer together with a V-primer adapter. TCRdb independently ran MiXCR on the reads; one entry per CDR3 protein. Among under 75,000 distinct CDR3 sequences listed, about 23% were seen once. The time point was: after trial treatment. The treatment was: LDRT plus nivolumab, ipilimumab, low-dose cyclophosphamide and aspirin (RACIN trial). CDR3 length equals 13 residues. Looked up from germline, CDR1 is MDHEN and CDR2 is SYDVKM. Trimming pared 1 base from V and 7 bases from J, leaving 8 bases between.

The chain recombines TRBV28 with TRBJ1-5; D is ambiguous. Here the sequenced sample was PBMCs, taken after low-dose radiotherapy plus immunotherapy. The sequence derives from a male donor with prostate cancer. CDR3 nucleotides: TGTGCCAGCAGTTTATTTGGGGAACAGCCCCAGCATTTT. It is translated as CASSLFGEQPQHF.